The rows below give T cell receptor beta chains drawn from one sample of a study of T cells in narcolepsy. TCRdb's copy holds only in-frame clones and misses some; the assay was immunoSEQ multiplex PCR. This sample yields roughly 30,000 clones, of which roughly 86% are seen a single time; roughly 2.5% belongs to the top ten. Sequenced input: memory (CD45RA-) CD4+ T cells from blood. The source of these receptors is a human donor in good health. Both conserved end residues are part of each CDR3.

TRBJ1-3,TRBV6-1,CASRPQGSGNTIYF
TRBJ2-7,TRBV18,CASSPPGAGGSHEQYF
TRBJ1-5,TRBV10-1,CASSALGQGSQPQHF
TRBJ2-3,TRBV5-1,CASSLGTGPTDTQYF
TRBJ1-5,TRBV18,CASSPGGPTQPQHF
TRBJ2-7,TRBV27,CASSLGWQSYEQYF
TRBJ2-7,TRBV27,CASSDIKTGGGEQYF
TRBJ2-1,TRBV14,CASSQGGTSGVGSSYNEQFF
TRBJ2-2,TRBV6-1,CASNVAAGELFF
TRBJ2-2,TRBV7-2,CASSLDVGAGELFF
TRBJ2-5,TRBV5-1,CASSLATGTGTYQETQYF